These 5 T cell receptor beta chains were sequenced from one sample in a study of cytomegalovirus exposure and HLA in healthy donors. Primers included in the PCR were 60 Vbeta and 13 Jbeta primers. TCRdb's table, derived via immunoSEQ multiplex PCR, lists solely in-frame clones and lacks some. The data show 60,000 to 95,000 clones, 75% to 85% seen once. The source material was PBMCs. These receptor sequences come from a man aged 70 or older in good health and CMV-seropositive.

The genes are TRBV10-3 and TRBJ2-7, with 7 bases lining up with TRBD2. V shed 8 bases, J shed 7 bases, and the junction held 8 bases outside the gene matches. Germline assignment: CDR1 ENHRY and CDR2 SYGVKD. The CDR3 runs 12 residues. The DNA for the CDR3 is TGTGCCATCGGCGGACTAGAGGCGGAGCAGTACTTC. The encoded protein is CAIGGLEAEQYF.

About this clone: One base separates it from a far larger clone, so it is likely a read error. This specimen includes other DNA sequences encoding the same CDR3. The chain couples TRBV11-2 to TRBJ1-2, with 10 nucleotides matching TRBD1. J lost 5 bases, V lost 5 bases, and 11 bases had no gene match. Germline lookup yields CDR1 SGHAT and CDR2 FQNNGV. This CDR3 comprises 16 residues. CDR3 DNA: TGTGCCAGCAGCCAATTCACCGGGACAGGGGCTTATGGCTACACCTTC. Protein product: CASSQFTGTGAYGYTF.

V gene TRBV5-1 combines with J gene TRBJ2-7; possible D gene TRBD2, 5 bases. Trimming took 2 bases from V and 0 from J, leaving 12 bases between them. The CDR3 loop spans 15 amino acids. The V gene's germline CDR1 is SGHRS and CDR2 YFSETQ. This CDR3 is CASSLSSLSSYEQYF. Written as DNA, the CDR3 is TGCGCCAGCAGCTTATCTAGCCTCTCCTCCTACGAGCAGTACTTC.

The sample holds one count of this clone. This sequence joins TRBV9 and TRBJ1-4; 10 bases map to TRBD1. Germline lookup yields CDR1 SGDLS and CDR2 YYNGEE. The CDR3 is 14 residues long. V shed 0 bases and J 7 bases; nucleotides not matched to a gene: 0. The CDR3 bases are TGTGCCAGCAGCGTAGGACAGGGGGCTGAAAAACTGTTTTTT. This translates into CASSVGQGAEKLFF. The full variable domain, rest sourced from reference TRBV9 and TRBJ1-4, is DSGVTQTPKHLITATGQRVTLRCSPRSGDLSVYWYQQSLDQGLQFLIQYYNGEERAKGNILERFSAQQFPDLHSELNLSSLELGDSALYFCASSVGQGAEKLFFGSGTQLSVL.

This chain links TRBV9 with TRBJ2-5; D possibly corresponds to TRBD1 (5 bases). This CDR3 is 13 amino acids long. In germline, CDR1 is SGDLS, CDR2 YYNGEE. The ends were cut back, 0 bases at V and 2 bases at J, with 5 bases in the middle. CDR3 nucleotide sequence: TGTGCCAGCAGCGTAGGACAGCAAGAGACCCAGTACTTC. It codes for CASSVGQQETQYF.